This section outlines one T cell receptor (beta chain) sequence together with its context. Original handling: For nucleated cells, counts were estimated from reference gene primer amplification. Sequencing used immunoSEQ multiplex PCR; TCRdb keeps in-frame clones, though not all of them. V, J and clone size derive from that table, while D and trimming were established from the DNA sequence. The table has approximately 120,000 clones, around 83% seen once; the top ten hold approximately 7.9%. The record originates from a study of blood T cell repertoires in COVID-19. On the study more broadly: Researchers got acute and convalescent COVID-19 samples from the United States, Italy and Spain. T cells, B-cell-depleted T cells, or PBMCs supplied cDNA or gDNA.

Sequenced material: peripheral blood. This TCR was recovered from a woman of 80 years or more with active or convalescent COVID-19.

As DNA, the CDR3 is TGCGCCAGCAGCAGGACCGGGACTAGCGGGAGAGCGATTGAGCAGTTCTTC. Translation: CASSRTGTSGRAIEQFF. This chain uses TRBV5-1 with TRBJ2-1, with 14 bases aligning to TRBD2. The J segment lost 9 bases and the V segment lost 4 bases, leaving 12 bases of the junction unmatched. This CDR3 comprises 17 residues. Germline V gene sequence: CDR1 SGHRS, CDR2 YFSETQ.